This TCR beta chain stems from a study of cytotoxic CD8 clonotypes in ibrutinib-treated CLL. Background on the study: The group held some 11 relapsed/refractory and roughly 15 treatment-naive patients, with 17 to 18 IGHV unmutated. Around 25 partial and 2 complete responses; at median about 70 months, approximately 15 remitted, 12 progressed. Study findings and constraints: Rising at ibrutinib response, clonality subsequently fell back toward baseline at progression. Under therapy, public clonotypes either contracted or stayed stable, and they were uncommon.

Clones were read by immunoSEQ multiplex PCR, and TCRdb kept only the in-frame ones, dropping some. This table holds some 100,000 clones, 58% found once. As regards this clone: Its antigen is unidentified.

The germline gives CDR1 LGHNA, CDR2 YNFKEQ. The CDR3 loop spans 14 amino acids. The J segment lost 7 bases and the V segment lost 5 bases, leaving 8 bases of the junction unmatched. The specimen was PBMCs, collected after 24 months of ibrutinib treatment. The chain combines TRBV4-2 with TRBJ2-1, with 7 bases that match TRBD1. The receptor was isolated from a human donor with chronic lymphocytic leukemia. The CDR3 DNA sequence: TGTGCCAGCAGCTTGAAGACAGGGTGGAATGAGCAGTTCTTC. It specifies CASSLKTGWNEQFF.